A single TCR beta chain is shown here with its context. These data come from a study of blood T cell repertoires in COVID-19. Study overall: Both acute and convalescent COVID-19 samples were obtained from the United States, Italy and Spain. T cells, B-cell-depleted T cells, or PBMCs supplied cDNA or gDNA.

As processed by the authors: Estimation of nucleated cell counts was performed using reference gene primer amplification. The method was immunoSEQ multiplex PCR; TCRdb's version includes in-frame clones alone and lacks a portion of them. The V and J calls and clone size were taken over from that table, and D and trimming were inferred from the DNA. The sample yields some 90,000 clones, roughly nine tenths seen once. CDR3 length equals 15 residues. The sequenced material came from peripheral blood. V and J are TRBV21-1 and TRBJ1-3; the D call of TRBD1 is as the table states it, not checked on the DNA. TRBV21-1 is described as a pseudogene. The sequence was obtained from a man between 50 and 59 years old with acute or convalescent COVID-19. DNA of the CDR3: TGTGCCAGCAGCAAAGCGCGGGACAGAGGAAACACCATATATTTT. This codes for CASSKARDRGNTIYF.